These 18 T cell receptor beta chains originate from one sample sequenced in a study of cytomegalovirus exposure and HLA in healthy donors. PCR amplification relied on 60 Vbeta primers (plus 13 Jbeta primers). The repertoire was sequenced with immunoSEQ multiplex PCR; TCRdb's copy has only in-frame clones and lacks some. Its clone listing holds 70,000 to 100,000 clones. Sequencing was done on a sample of PBMCs. Source of these receptors: a girl aged 10-17 years in good health and CMV-seropositive.

The V call is TRBV18, the J call TRBJ2-1; 7 bases line up with TRBD1. The CDR3 has 15 residues. The germline V gene has CDR1 KGHSH and CDR2 LQKENI. The trim removed 3 bases at V and 3 bases at J, leaving 5 bases unmatched. CDR3: CASSPPGTVYNEQFF. In DNA, the CDR3 is TGTGCCAGCTCACCCCCCGGGACAGTCTACAATGAGCAGTTCTTC.

The rearrangement uses TRBV6-5 and TRBJ1-2; weak D call: TRBD1 (5 bases). CDR1 and CDR2 (germline): MNHEY, SVGAGI. This CDR3 is 14 amino acids long. Trimming shortened V by 5 bases and J by 8 bases, and 18 bases separated the two germline ends. DNA of the CDR3: TGTGCCAGCAGTGTGCAGGGCTCGTTGGACGGCTACACCTTC. Its protein is CASSVQGSLDGYTF.

The CDR3 is CASSTEGRGLNTEAFF. In DNA, the CDR3 is TGTGCCAGCAGCACGGAGGGGCGGGGGTTGAACACTGAAGCTTTCTTT. The chain couples TRBV5-5 to TRBJ1-1, with D perhaps matching TRBD1 (5 bases). The V gene's germline CDR1 is SGHKS and CDR2 YYEKEE (reference sequence). The V and J ends lost 4 bases and 0 bases respectively, with 16 bases between them. This CDR3 has 16 amino acids.

The rearrangement links TRBV30 to TRBJ1-2; D uncertain. CDR1 and CDR2 from the germline V gene are GTSNPN and SVGIG (reference sequence). This CDR3 spans 15 amino acids. V lost 0 bases and J 4 bases, leaving 15 bases between the germline ends. CDR3 loop: CAWSVERIRVYGYTF. The DNA of the CDR3 is TGTGCCTGGAGTGTGGAGAGGATACGGGTCTATGGCTACACCTTC.

The CDR3 sequence: CASSITISSYNEQFF. For the CDR3, the DNA is TGTGCCAGCAGCATAACTATTAGCTCCTACAATGAGCAGTTCTTC. The chain uses TRBV7-9 and TRBJ2-1, with unresolved D. The CDR3 consists of 15 residues. CDR1 is SEHNR and CDR2 is FQNEAQ in the germline V gene (reference sequence). The ends were cut back, 5 bases at V and 0 bases at J, with 11 bases in the middle.

The rearrangement links TRBV10-1 to TRBJ1-1, with D tentatively TRBD1 (6 bases). Trimming removed 6 bases at V and 11 bases at J, with 16 bases between. The CDR3 is 12 amino acids. Germline loops: CDR1 WNHNN, CDR2 SYGVQD (reference sequence). The CDR3 loop reads CASSDRQDRAFF. The DNA of the CDR3 is TGCGCCAGCAGCGATAGACAGGATCGGGCTTTCTTT.

The chain is built from TRBV6-5 and TRBJ2-7; 7 bases map to TRBD1. The CDR3 is 14 amino acids. Per the germline V gene, CDR1 is MNHEY and CDR2 is SVGAGI. Trimming took 5 bases from V and 3 from J; bases not matched to a gene: 7. CDR3 protein: CASSKTGMGYEQYF. In DNA, the CDR3 is TGTGCCAGCAGTAAGACAGGGATGGGCTACGAGCAGTACTTC.

The CDR3: CASSPRQGGYEQYF. The CDR3 nucleotides are TGTGCCAGCTCCCCTCGGCAGGGGGGCTACGAGCAGTACTTC. The V call is TRBV6-6, the J call TRBJ2-7, with TRBD1 as a possible D gene (7 bases). The V end lost 8 bases, the J end lost 3 bases, and 17 bases lay between the germline ends. The CDR3 has 14 residues. Per the germline V gene, CDR1 is MNHNY and CDR2 is SVGAGI (reference sequence).

The chain is built from TRBV6-5 and TRBJ1-1; maybe TRBD1 (6 bases). Germline V gives CDR1 MNHEY, CDR2 SVGAGI. This CDR3 region has 14 residues. Trimming pared 4 bases from V and 0 bases from J, leaving 9 bases between. CDR3 in DNA: TGTGCCAGCAGTTCTACAGGGTTGAACACTGAAGCTTTCTTT. Residues: CASSSTGLNTEAFF.

This chain links TRBV9 with TRBJ1-2; 7 bases agree with TRBD1. CDR1 and CDR2 (germline): SGDLS, YYNGEE. With V trimmed by 1 base and J by 0 bases, 3 bases remained unmatched. The CDR3 contains 15 residues. In DNA, the CDR3 is TGTGCCAGCAGCGTATGGACAGGCCCTAACTATGGCTACACCTTC. Translating gives CASSVWTGPNYGYTF.

The chain is built from TRBV9 and TRBJ2-2, with D possibly matching TRBD1 (5 bases). From germline, CDR1 is SGDLS and CDR2 YYNGEE. Trimming took off 2 bases at V and 6 bases at J, with 8 bases between the two ends. The CDR3 runs to 13 residues. CDR3 in amino acids: CASSVPRAGELFF. CDR3 DNA sequence: TGTGCCAGCAGCGTGCCCAGGGCCGGGGAGCTGTTTTTT.

The chain links TRBV15 to TRBJ2-1, with D maybe TRBD1 (5 bases). The V end lost 2 bases, the J end lost 2 bases, and 19 bases lay between the germline ends. This CDR3 has 18 residues. Germline CDR1 and CDR2: LNHNV and YYDKDF (reference sequence). CDR3 amino acids: CATSRPLGVAPPYNEQFF. CDR3 in DNA: TGTGCCACCAGCAGACCTCTAGGGGTAGCCCCCCCCTACAATGAGCAGTTCTTC. Complete variable domain (other parts from reference TRBV15 and TRBJ2-1): DAMVIQNPRYQVTQFGKPVTLSCSQTLNHNVMYWYQQKSSQAPKLLFHYYDKDFNNEADTPDNFQSRRPNTSFCFLDIRSPGLGDTAMYLCATSRPLGVAPPYNEQFFGPGTRLTVL.

The chain uses TRBV4-2 and TRBJ2-7; D is undetermined. V lost 4 bases and J 1 base, leaving 8 bases between the germline ends. CDR3 size: 13 residues. Germline CDR1 reads LGHNA; CDR2 reads YNFKEQ. The DNA for the CDR3 is TGTGCCAGCAGCCCCACAGATTCCTACGAGCAGTACTTC. This translates into CASSPTDSYEQYF.

J is TRBJ1-3 and V is TRBV6-1, with 7 nucleotides matching TRBD1. The germline V gene has CDR1 MNHNS and CDR2 SASEGT. The CDR3 spans 14 residues. Unmatched junction bases numbered 9, after V lost 6 bases and J lost 7 bases. CDR3 sequence (DNA): TGTGCCAGCAGCCTCGACAGGGACCGGAACACCATATATTTT. This gives the protein CASSLDRDRNTIYF.

The chain uses TRBV5-6 and TRBJ2-7, with TRBD1 matching 7 bases. The V segment lost 1 base and the J segment 1 base; nucleotides outside the gene matches: 5. The CDR3 consists of 15 residues. The V gene's germline CDR1 is SGHDT and CDR2 YYEEEE. Here the CDR3 DNA reads TGTGCCAGCAGCTTGATGAGACAGGGATCCTACGAGCAGTACTTC. Protein product: CASSLMRQGSYEQYF.

The chain has TRBV18 and TRBJ2-2; D gene ambiguous. Germline V CDR1 and CDR2: KGHSH, LQKENI. There are 12 residues in the CDR3. Trimming shortened V by 1 base and J by 7 bases, and 4 bases separated the two germline ends. CDR3 DNA sequence: TGTGCCAGCTCACCACTTCGCGGGGAGCTGTTTTTT. Protein: CASSPLRGELFF.

The chain employs TRBV11-2 and TRBJ1-1; D is perhaps TRBD1 (6 bases). Trimming removed 1 base from V and 3 bases from J, with 9 bases in between. This CDR3 has 14 amino acids. Germline V CDR1 and CDR2: SGHAT, FQNNGV. CDR3 region: CASSLATGHTEAFF. The CDR3 bases are TGTGCCAGCAGCTTAGCCACAGGGCACACTGAAGCTTTCTTT.

The chain has TRBV18 and TRBJ2-2, with D perhaps TRBD1 (6 bases). Germline V gives CDR1 KGHSH, CDR2 LQKENI. The CDR3 loop spans 15 amino acids. V lost 5 bases to trimming and J lost 1 base, with 11 bases between them. The CDR3 spells CASSALTGNTGELFF. The CDR3 DNA sequence: TGTGCCAGCTCAGCTTTGACAGGGAACACCGGGGAGCTGTTTTTT.